These 21 T cell receptor beta chains were sequenced from one sample in a study of cytomegalovirus exposure and HLA in healthy donors. The study ran its PCR with 60 Vbeta and 13 Jbeta primers. Produced via immunoSEQ multiplex PCR; TCRdb's table is partial and in-frame only. Among more than 140,000 clones listed, around 80% were seen once. Sequenced input: PBMCs. The receptors here all came from a man aged 40-49 years in good health and CMV-seronegative.

The chain employs TRBV7-3 and TRBJ2-1; D is possibly TRBD2 (6 bases). Germline assignment: CDR1 SGHTA and CDR2 FQGTGA. This CDR3 region has 13 residues. V lost 4 bases, J lost 8 bases, and 12 bases lay in between. This chain's CDR3 is CASSSRLVDEQFF. The CDR3 region has the DNA TGTGCCAGCAGCTCCCGACTAGTTGATGAGCAGTTCTTC.

The table lists this clone with a few counts. This sequence joins TRBV13 and TRBJ2-5; maybe TRBD2 (6 bases). Per germline, CDR1 PRHDT and CDR2 FYEKMQ (reference sequence). This CDR3 has 14 residues. Trimming stripped 5 bases from V and 5 bases from J, with 15 bases between. The CDR3 DNA is TGTGCCAGCAGCCTTCGACTAGACGGGGAGACCCAGTACTTC. Translation gives CASSLRLDGETQYF.

V gene TRBV5-1 combines with J gene TRBJ1-1, with TRBD1 as a possible D gene (5 bases). Trimming removed 0 bases at V and 4 bases at J, with 7 bases between. Germline V lookup: CDR1 SGHRS, CDR2 YFSETQ. This CDR3 comprises 13 residues. The CDR3 spells CASSLGGATEAFF. The CDR3, as DNA: TGCGCCAGCAGCTTGGGCGGGGCCACTGAAGCTTTCTTT.

The chain combines TRBV19 with TRBJ2-3, with a tentative D call TRBD1 (6 bases). CDR3 length: 15 amino acids. CDR1 is LNHDA, CDR2 SQIVND, per germline (reference sequence). With 3 bases removed from V and 0 bases from J, the gap between germline ends came to 10 bases. The CDR3: CASSINQGSTDTQYF. CDR3 bases: TGTGCCAGTAGTATTAACCAGGGGAGCACAGATACGCAGTATTTT.

This clone was observed a few times. The chain recombines TRBV4-1 with TRBJ2-3; 8 nucleotides match TRBD2. V dropped 4 bases and J dropped 4; count of bases not matched to a gene: 4. The CDR3 sequence is 14 residues long. The germline V gene encodes CDR1 MGHRA and CDR2 YSYEKL. This chain's CDR3 is CASSRGGQADTQYF. The CDR3 coding sequence is TGCGCCAGCAGCCGCGGGGGGCAGGCAGATACGCAGTATTTT.

The chain has TRBV6-1 and TRBJ2-5, with 7 bases lining up with TRBD1. The ends lost 5 bases at V and 4 bases at J; junction bases unmatched: 7. Germline V CDR1 and CDR2: MNHNS, SASEGT. The CDR3 is made up of 14 amino acids. The CDR3 protein is CASSRQGDGETQYF. In DNA form, the CDR3 reads TGTGCCAGCAGTAGGCAGGGGGACGGAGAGACCCAGTACTTC.

V and J are TRBV5-1 and TRBJ1-2; possible D gene TRBD1, 5 bases. The germline V gene has CDR1 SGHRS and CDR2 YFSETQ. The length of the CDR3 is 15 residues. Trimming removed 0 bases from V and 1 base from J, with 10 bases in between. CDR3 DNA sequence: TGCGCCAGCAGCTTGGCCTTAGACAGTAACTATGGCTACACCTTC. Protein: CASSLALDSNYGYTF.

This sequence joins TRBV11-3 and TRBJ1-6; weak D call: TRBD1 (6 bases). Germline V gene data show CDR1 as SGHNT and CDR2 as YENEEA. Trimming removed 8 bases from V and 10 bases from J, with 18 bases in between. There are 14 residues in the CDR3. CDR3 in DNA: TGTGCCAGCCCAGCGAACAGGGTAGACTCACCCCTCCACTTT. This encodes CASPANRVDSPLHF.

The CDR3 region is CASSLGLERNCEQYF. The CDR3 DNA reads TGCGCCAGCAGCTTGGGGCTAGAGAGGAATTGCGAGCAGTACTTC. This chain links TRBV5-1 with TRBJ2-7; unclear D gene. The CDR3 is made up of 15 amino acids. V shed 0 bases and J shed 6 bases, with 16 bases lying between them. The V gene's germline CDR1 is SGHRS and CDR2 YFSETQ.

V gene TRBV7-7 combines with J gene TRBJ2-5; maybe TRBD2 (5 bases). This CDR3 region has 14 residues. The V gene's germline CDR1 is SSHAT and CDR2 FNYEAQ (reference sequence). Trimming removed 4 bases at V and 4 bases at J, with 13 bases between. CDR3 sequence (DNA): TGTGCCAGCAGCTCCCGGGTAGGGAGAGAGACCCAGTACTTC. Its translation is CASSSRVGRETQYF.

The genes are TRBV9 and TRBJ2-7; TRBD1 might be the D (6 bases). The V and J ends lost 0 bases and 2 bases respectively, with 12 bases between them. CDR1 is SGDLS, CDR2 YYNGEE, per germline. The CDR3 extends over 15 amino acids. CDR3 nucleotide sequence: TGTGCCAGCAGCGTAGCCTTCGGGGACACCTACGAGCAGTACTTC. This codes for CASSVAFGDTYEQYF.

The chain has TRBV6-5 and TRBJ2-4; TRBD1 matches at 8 bases. V was clipped by 6 bases and J by 6 bases; unmatched bases: 10. Germline V CDR1 and CDR2: MNHEY, SVGAGI. The CDR3 is 15 residues long. CDR3 DNA sequence: TGTGCCAGCAGCCGGGCCGGGACAGGAGGAAACATTCAGTACTTC. Translation gives CASSRAGTGGNIQYF.

The CDR3 region is CASSEREVYNSPLHF. In DNA, the CDR3 is TGTGCCAGCAGTGAAAGGGAGGTATATAATTCACCCCTCCACTTT. This chain links TRBV25-1 with TRBJ1-6, with D unclear. Germline CDR1 MGHDK, CDR2 SYGVNS. This CDR3 is 15 amino acids long. Trimming stripped 2 bases from V and 4 bases from J, with 9 bases between.

The gene calls are TRBV27 and TRBJ2-7, with TRBD1 as a possible D gene (6 bases). Germline assignment: CDR1 MNHEY and CDR2 SMNVEV (reference sequence). The V end was cut by 5 bases, the J end by 5 bases, with 13 bases between. This CDR3 region has 13 residues. This chain's CDR3 is CASSQLQGHEQYF. The CDR3 bases are TGTGCCAGCAGTCAACTACAGGGTCACGAGCAGTACTTC.

This rearrangement joins TRBV27 to TRBJ1-1; TRBD1 matches at 7 bases. CDR3 size: 15 residues. After removal of 5 bases from V and 5 bases from J, the junction contained 11 bases not matched to a gene. CDR1 and CDR2 (germline): MNHEY, SMNVEV (reference sequence). The CDR3 spells CASSPLDRVTTEAFF. For the CDR3, the DNA is TGTGCCAGCAGTCCCCTCGACAGGGTCACGACTGAAGCTTTCTTT.

The chain couples TRBV18 to TRBJ2-5, with 11 bases fitting TRBD1. The germline CDR1 and CDR2 sequences are KGHSH and LQKENI. The CDR3 is 17 amino acids. Trimming at V came to 0 bases and at J to 5 bases, leaving 8 bases not matched to a gene. The CDR3 DNA reads TGTGCCAGCTCACCACCGTCGGGACAGGGGGTCTGGGAGACCCAGTACTTC. It is translated as CASSPPSGQGVWETQYF.

This rearrangement joins TRBV7-2 to TRBJ2-2; 8 positions match TRBD2. V was clipped by 5 bases and J by 5 bases; unmatched bases: 16. This CDR3 is built from 18 residues. Germline CDR1 is SGHTA and CDR2 is FQGNSA. CDR3 region: CASSPGGMRGITTGELFF. The CDR3, as DNA: TGTGCCAGCAGCCCGGGGGGGATGCGGGGGATTACTACCGGGGAGCTGTTTTTT.

V gene TRBV19 combines with J gene TRBJ1-5; no clear D gene. The germline V and J ends were trimmed by 7 bases and 6 bases, with 13 bases remaining between them. The CDR3 runs to 13 residues. CDR1 LNHDA and CDR2 SQIVND come from the germline V gene (reference sequence). The CDR3 region is CASTPGRAQPQHF. For the CDR3, the DNA is TGTGCCAGTACCCCCGGGAGGGCTCAGCCCCAGCATTTT.

This sequence joins TRBV7-6 and TRBJ1-4; D might be TRBD1 (5 bases). Germline lookup yields CDR1 SGHVS and CDR2 FNYEAQ. With 5 bases removed from V and 6 bases from J, the gap between germline ends came to 13 bases. The CDR3 has 14 amino acids. In DNA, the CDR3 is TGTGCCAGCAGCCGAGCGGGGCGGGATGAAAAACTGTTTTTT. Translation gives CASSRAGRDEKLFF.

This chain uses TRBV9 with TRBJ1-4; D call uncertain. The CDR3 totals 15 residues. Germline lookup yields CDR1 SGDLS and CDR2 YYNGEE. Trimming shortened V by 4 bases and J by 0 bases, and 10 bases separated the two germline ends. The CDR3, as DNA: TGTGCCAGCAGCCCCAGGCAAGCAACTAATGAAAAACTGTTTTTT. It yields the protein CASSPRQATNEKLFF.

V and J are TRBV30 and TRBJ2-7; tentative D call: TRBD1 (6 bases). Germline V gene lookup returns CDR1 GTSNPN and CDR2 SVGIG (reference sequence). CDR3 size: 13 residues. Trimming removed 1 base at V and 3 bases at J, with 10 bases between. The CDR3 coding sequence is TGTGCCTGGAGTGAAGGGGACATCTACGAGCAGTACTTC. Amino acid sequence: CAWSEGDIYEQYF.